The clone carrying this T cell receptor (beta chain) has a count of ten or more. MiXCR, applied by TCRdb to the RT-PCR reads, yields one record per CDR3 protein. The sample has fewer than 800,000 distinct CDR3 sequences; approximately 15% are singletons. V lost 1 base and J 3 bases, leaving 10 bases between the germline ends. The CDR3 consists of 14 residues. Germline V gene sequence: CDR1 SGHDT, CDR2 YYEEEE. The genes are TRBV5-6 and TRBJ1-1; D might be TRBD1 (5 bases). This TCR was recovered from a female donor in good health, serving as a healthy control. Sequenced sample: memory CD4+ T cells from blood. CDR3 loop: CASSLTGEYTEAFF. For the CDR3, the DNA is TGTGCCAGCAGCTTGACAGGTGAATACACTGAAGCTTTCTTT.